This T cell receptor (beta chain) stems from a study of T-cell memory formation after mild COVID-19. Study-level background: TCR clusters mostly belonged to single donors. Broader study findings: CD4+ contracting clones were mainly CM and EM; CD8+ ones, EMRA. There were some responding clones in pre-infection memory, which suggested that cross-reactive memory had joined.

Notes on this clonotype: Its target is not known.

V was clipped by 4 bases and J by 6 bases, with 17 bases between them. Germline V lookup: CDR1 SGHNT, CDR2 YYREEE (reference sequence). This CDR3 is built from 15 residues. From 5'RACE with constant-segment primers came TCR alpha and TCR beta cDNA libraries that carried sample barcodes and UMIs. TCRdb re-derived calls from the 5' RACE reads in MiXCR, one entry per CDR3 protein. The sample records about 500,000 distinct CDR3 sequences, roughly 22% being singletons. Sample: PBMCs or a T cell subset sorted from them (not recorded which). The TCR was taken from an adult woman who had mild COVID-19 (a few samples of this study predate the infection). Cell type and time point are not known. The chain couples TRBV5-4 to TRBJ2-1; weak D call: TRBD2 (6 bases). The CDR3 region is CASSLGAAGSNEQFF. Written as DNA, the CDR3 is TGTGCCAGCAGCCTAGGGGCAGCCGGGAGCAATGAGCAGTTCTTC.